The 8 T cell receptor beta chains presented below share a single source sample, sequenced in a study of cytomegalovirus exposure and HLA in healthy donors. PCR was performed using 60 Vbeta and 13 Jbeta primers. This table comes from immunoSEQ multiplex PCR, and its TCRdb copy is limited to in-frame clones, with some not included. Among under 200,000 clones listed, more than 65% were seen once. Input material: PBMCs. Receptors originate from a man between 50 and 59 years old in good health and CMV-seronegative.

J is TRBJ2-1 and V is TRBV6-1; TRBD1 is a possible D gene (6 bases). The germline V gene encodes CDR1 MNHNS and CDR2 SASEGT. Trimming took off 2 bases at V and 4 bases at J, with 12 bases between the two ends. This CDR3 has 15 residues. The CDR3 protein is CASSEYRGLYNEQFF. The CDR3 coding sequence is TGTGCCAGCAGTGAATATAGGGGGTTATACAATGAGCAGTTCTTC.

The chain recombines TRBV19 with TRBJ2-3; the match to TRBD1 covers 8 bases. The junction had 10 bases not matched to a gene; V was cut back by 6 bases and J by 8 bases. This CDR3 has 14 amino acids. Germline V gives CDR1 LNHDA, CDR2 SQIVND (reference sequence). The CDR3 here is CASRTGGWTGTQYF. In DNA form, the CDR3 reads TGTGCCAGTAGAACAGGGGGTTGGACGGGTACGCAGTATTTT.

The J gene is TRBJ1-1, the V gene TRBV13; possibly TRBD1 for D (5 bases). V gave up 5 bases and J gave up 1 base, with 23 bases separating them. CDR3 length: 18 residues. Germline V gives CDR1 PRHDT, CDR2 FYEKMQ (reference sequence). In DNA, the CDR3 is TGTGCCAGCAGCCCTTACCGGGGAGGCGGGGGATCGAACACTGAAGCTTTCTTT. Protein sequence: CASSPYRGGGGSNTEAFF.

The chain has TRBV6-5 and TRBJ2-7; 9 bases map to TRBD1. V lost 6 bases, J lost 4 bases, and 10 bases stayed unmatched. The CDR3 runs to 15 residues. The germline V gene has CDR1 MNHEY and CDR2 SVGAGI. The CDR3 spells CASRRTGTGFYEQYF. The CDR3 nucleotides are TGTGCCAGCAGGCGAACCGGGACAGGGTTTTACGAGCAGTACTTC.

This clone was seen once. V and J are TRBV19 and TRBJ1-6; a weak D match, TRBD1 (5 bases). Germline-derived CDR1 and CDR2 are LNHDA and SQIVND (reference sequence). The CDR3 runs to 16 residues. V lost 5 bases to trimming and J lost 4 bases, with 15 bases between them. CDR3 amino acids: CASSSRSGDYNSPLHF. The CDR3, as DNA: TGTGCCAGTAGTTCCCGATCGGGGGATTATAATTCACCCCTCCACTTT.

This sequence joins TRBV11-2 and TRBJ1-4; D is ambiguous. This CDR3 is 14 amino acids long. Germline values: CDR1 SGHAT, CDR2 FQNNGV. Trimming removed 2 bases from V and 3 bases from J, with 7 bases in between. The CDR3 loop is CASSLRTANEKLFF. For the CDR3, the DNA is TGTGCCAGCAGCTTACGTACGGCTAATGAAAAACTGTTTTTT.

The rearrangement uses TRBV5-8 and TRBJ1-5; 7 bases are shared with TRBD1. CDR1 and CDR2 (germline): SGHTS, YDEGEE. V lost 2 bases and J lost 0; bases outside the gene matches: 2. The CDR3 contains 15 residues. CDR3 nucleotides: TGTGCCAGCAGCTTCGGGACAGTTAGCAATCAGCCCCAGCATTTT. This codes for CASSFGTVSNQPQHF.

The chain uses TRBV19 and TRBJ2-7; no clear D gene. CDR1 LNHDA and CDR2 SQIVND come from the germline V gene (reference sequence). The CDR3 has 13 residues. With 5 bases removed from V and 3 bases from J, the gap between germline ends came to 11 bases. The CDR3 DNA reads TGTGCCAGTAGTTCCACAAAGTTCTACGAGCAGTACTTC. Its protein is CASSSTKFYEQYF.